The present entry profiles one T cell receptor (beta chain) with its context. This specimen belongs to a study of blood T cell repertoires in COVID-19. In the study overall: Nucleic acid was either cDNA or gDNA, and it came from T cells, B-cell-depleted T cells, or PBMCs.

This CDR3 region has 17 residues. In germline, CDR1 is SGHNT, CDR2 YENEEA. V lost 3 bases and J 2 bases, leaving 19 bases between the germline ends. TCRdb's copy holds only in-frame clones and misses some; the assay was immunoSEQ multiplex PCR. This sample yields under 250,000 clones, of which 87% are seen a single time; just over 2.5% belongs to the top ten. The chain combines TRBV11-3 with TRBJ1-1, with D possibly TRBD1 on 6 matching bases. This TCR derives from a woman aged 25 to 39 with acute COVID-19. Sample: PBMCs or T cells enriched from blood (not recorded which). DNA of the CDR3: TGTGCCAGCAGCTTGAAGATTATAGGGACACGTAACACTGAAGCTTTCTTT. Translating gives CASSLKIIGTRNTEAFF.